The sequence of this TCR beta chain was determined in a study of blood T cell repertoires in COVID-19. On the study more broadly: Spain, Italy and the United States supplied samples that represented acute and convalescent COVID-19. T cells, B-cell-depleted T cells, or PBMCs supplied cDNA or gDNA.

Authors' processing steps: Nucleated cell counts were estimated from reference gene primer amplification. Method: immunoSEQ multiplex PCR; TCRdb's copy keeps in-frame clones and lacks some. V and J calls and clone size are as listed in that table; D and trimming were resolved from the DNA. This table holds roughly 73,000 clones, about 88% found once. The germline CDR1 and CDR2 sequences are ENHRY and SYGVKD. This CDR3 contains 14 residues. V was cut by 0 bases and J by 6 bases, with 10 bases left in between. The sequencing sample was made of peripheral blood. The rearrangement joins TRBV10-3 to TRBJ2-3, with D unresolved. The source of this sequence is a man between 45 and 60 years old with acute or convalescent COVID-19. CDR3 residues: CAISESQQADTQYF. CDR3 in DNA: TGTGCCATCAGTGAGTCGCAACAAGCGGATACGCAGTATTTT.